This TCR beta chain was found in a study of cytomegalovirus exposure and HLA in healthy donors. Findings of the study overall: The listing of roughly 160 TCR beta chains classed them as cytomegalovirus-associated. One variant, a missense change in DCLRE1C, was linked in a later analysis to TCR beta V- and J-gene trimming. Highest at DRB1 and lowest at HLA-C, TCR association rates differed among HLA loci in a later analysis. Clonal expansion was found to be greater in HLA-associated TCR beta chains than in equally common others in a later analysis.

The count of this clone is one. The antigen is undetermined. Germline-derived CDR1 and CDR2 are SGHDT and YYEEEE. Deletions cut 4 bases from V and 0 bases from J, with 8 bases between. The CDR3 is 13 residues long. Both 60 Vbeta primers and 13 Jbeta primers went into the PCR. Profiled with immunoSEQ multiplex PCR; TCRdb holds only in-frame clones, not every one. The table records about 200,000 clones, 79% of them present only once. The J gene is TRBJ2-7, the V gene TRBV5-6, with unresolved D. This clonotype was obtained from a girl between 10 and 17 years old in good health and CMV-seropositive. Sequenced: PBMCs. The CDR3 DNA reads as TGTGCCAGCAGCGGCCTAGACTCCTACGAGCAGTACTTC. Amino acid sequence: CASSGLDSYEQYF.